Reported below is one T cell receptor (beta chain). Its antigen is unknown. Nothing much larger sits one base from this clone, and base qualities are not available. Library generation was performed with the immunoSEQ multiplex PCR assay. DNA from the cultured and isolated CD4+ T cells underwent TCR beta CDR3 sequencing. On the authors' methods: Non-productive TCR sequences were removed, reads were trimmed to the CDR3 region, and CDR3s of at least 7 amino acids were retained. Antigen-specific clonotypes were identified using the MANAFEST web app by comparison of expansion in peptide wells against reference cultures. To be called positive, a clone needed expansion at FDR<0.05 compared with the reference and with all other wells, an odds ratio greater than 5, and a frequency greater than 0.1% in two replicate wells. Cross-reactive clonotypes were defined as significantly expanded in SARS-CoV-2 spike wells and in at least one common cold coronavirus spike condition. CDR3 similarity was assessed by Levenshtein distance with the stringdist R package, and unrooted trees were built with ape in R 3.6.1. The source is immuneACCESS, and TCRdb retained only in-frame sequences with V and J called. Part of the clones is not carried over; for the studies checked, unresolved V genes explain less than half of this, and the remainder is unexplained. V, J and clone size are those of that table, while D and trimming were read from the DNA. The sample has under 30,000 clones on record, 74% of them singletons. In total, the top ten clones hold around a sixth of the sample.

The record originates from a study of vaccination effects on CD4 cells after COVID-19 (dated by TCRdb to between 2021 and 2023). The study in broad terms: Across the study, the median time from the second dose to post-vaccine sampling was 72 days (range 14 to 241). The study compared SARS-CoV-2 spike-specific CD4+ TCR repertoires before and after mRNA vaccination in COVID-19 convalescent patients and infection-naive vaccine recipients. Altogether, approximately 10 COVID-19 convalescent patients and a few SARS-CoV-2-naive healthy vaccine recipients made up the full study. In the study, cultures from other donors were sequenced using the Oncomine TCR Beta short-read assay on an Illumina iSeq 100.

In the ViraFEST assay, PBMC were stimulated with viral peptide pools, and TCR sequencing was then used to find antigen-specific CD4+ T cell clonotypes based on their expansion. After around ten days of culture, CD4+ T cells were isolated with the EasySep CD4+ T cell isolation kit. Participants received two doses of either the BNT162b2 or the mRNA-1273 mRNA SARS-CoV-2 vaccine. Healthy vaccine recipients had no prior SARS-CoV-2 infection, confirmed by negative nucleocapsid antibodies before and after vaccination. About 2 million PBMC per well were cultured in IMDM with about 5% human AB serum, 8 to 10 IU/ml IL-2 and gentamicin, plus 10 ug/ml peptides. On days 3 and 7, half of the culture medium was replaced with fresh IL-2-containing medium. Unless noted otherwise, every peptide stimulation condition was grown in triplicate wells. Using Ficoll-Paque Plus gradient centrifugation, PBMC were separated from whole blood and then either used fresh or cryopreserved at -140C. The overlapping peptide pools covered the spike proteins of SARS-CoV-2 as well as those of the common cold coronaviruses HCoV-NL63, HCoV-OC43 and HCoV-229E. Genomic DNA was extracted from cultured CD4+ T cells with the QIAamp micro DNA kit.

Beyond this particular receptor, the publication reports: In healthy vaccine recipients, vaccine-induced clones were almost all SARS-CoV-2 mono-reactive, with only 1 of 255 cross-reactive with common cold coronaviruses. The study was limited by a small number of convalescent patients and lacked early post-infection timepoints. At late post-vaccination timepoints, both infection-induced and vaccine-induced clones showed marked clonal contraction, consistent with waning T cell responses.

The CDR3 runs 16 amino acids, cysteine and phenylalanine included. Of all the DNA, just the CDR3 is kept, 48 bases in frame from base 1. CDR1 and CDR2 (SGHTA, FQGNSA) derive from the germline V gene. At the junction V is shortened by 1 base and J by 4 bases; bases outside the gene matches: 8. The chain links TRBV7-2 with TRBJ2-3, and 7 junctional nucleotides match TRBD2. This clonotype was obtained from a human donor who received a COVID-19 vaccine. The specimen was CD4+ T cells from PBMCs cultured with HCoV-OC43 spike peptides, collected after COVID-19 vaccination. Interpreted using the paper, the cell subset or site label stands for: HCoV-OC43 spike overlapping peptide pool stimulation. The encoded CDR3 is CASSLGRAGVSDTQYF. The DNA is as follows: TGTGCCAGCAGCTTAGGGCGGGCGGGAGTCTCAGATACGCAGTATTTT.